These 21 T cell receptor beta chains share one sample of origin, sequenced in a study of spatial heterogeneity in lung cancer. TCRdb re-called the 5' RACE reads with MiXCR, one entry per CDR3 protein. The sample contains 2,500 to 3,500 distinct CDR3 sequences, over 3.5% of which appear only once. This sample's time point: sample taken at primary tumor resection. Sequencing used normal lung tissue next to the tumor, obtained at surgery. These receptors were taken from a male donor with early-stage non-small cell lung cancer.

By share of the sample, this clonotype is medium-sized. The chain employs TRBV6-1 and TRBJ2-2; D ambiguous. Trimming took off 2 bases at V and 7 bases at J, with 8 bases between the two ends. Germline-derived CDR1 and CDR2 are MNHNS and SASEGT. The CDR3 contains 13 residues. The CDR3 DNA reads as TGTGCCAGCAGTGAATTGGTGGTCGGGGAGCTGTTTTTT. Translating gives CASSELVVGELFF.

There are many counts of this clonotype. V gene TRBV16 combines with J gene TRBJ2-7; D may correspond to TRBD1 or TRBD2 (5 bases each). Trimming stripped 3 bases from V and 4 bases from J, with 7 bases between. CDR3 length equals 12 residues. Germline V lookup: CDR1 KGHSY, CDR2 FQNENV. The CDR3 bases are TGTGCCAGCAGCCAGAGGGGATACGAGCAGTACTTC. Protein: CASSQRGYEQYF.

Relative to its sample, this clonotype is medium-sized (0.01 to 0.1%). Here the CDR3 reads CSAEGQGGETQYF. The CDR3 DNA reads as TGCAGTGCTGAGGGACAGGGGGGAGAGACCCAGTACTTC. The V gene is TRBV20-1, the J gene TRBJ2-5; the match to TRBD1 covers 11 bases. From germline, CDR1 is DFQATT and CDR2 SNEGSKA (reference sequence). This CDR3 region has 13 residues. V lost 5 bases and J lost 4; bases outside the gene matches: 3.

In its sample, this clonotype ranks as medium-sized. V is TRBV7-9 and J is TRBJ2-7; perhaps TRBD1 as D (6 bases). Trimming removed 1 base at V and 1 base at J, with 14 bases between. CDR1 and CDR2 from the germline V gene are SEHNR and FQNEAQ (reference sequence). The CDR3 sequence is 16 residues long. CDR3 region: CASSLGSTGKSYEQYF. The CDR3 region has the DNA TGTGCCAGCAGCTTAGGTTCGACAGGCAAATCCTACGAGCAGTACTTC.

In this sample, this clonotype turned up a few times. No DNA is shown, since the ends of the CDR3 on it are uncertain; the CDR3 is the one TCRdb lists. This rearrangement joins TRBV20-1 to TRBJ2-2; TRBD1 is the table's D call, not checked against the DNA. Inclusive of both ends, the CDR3 amounts to 14 amino acids. CDR1 is DFQATT and CDR2 is SNEGSKA in the germline V gene (reference sequence). The CDR3 spells CSAPGGRAPGSCFF.

In this sample, this clonotype turned up many times. The rearrangement uses TRBV7-2 and TRBJ2-3; 7 bases match TRBD2. CDR3 length: 18 residues. The germline V gene encodes CDR1 SGHTA and CDR2 FQGNSA. Germline trimming cut 0 bases from V and 0 bases from J; bases unmatched to any gene: 9. The CDR3 nucleotides read TGTGCCAGCAGCTTAGCGGTGGCAGCGGGGCGTAGCACAGATACGCAGTATTTT. Translating it yields CASSLAVAAGRSTDTQYF.

This chain joins TRBV30 and TRBJ2-2; D uncertain. This CDR3 has 11 amino acids. The ends were cut back, 2 bases at V and 9 bases at J, with 7 bases in the middle. Germline CDR1 and CDR2: GTSNPN and SVGIG (reference sequence). CDR3 coding DNA: TGTGCCTGGAGTCCTACGAGGGAGCTGTTTTTT. This gives the protein CAWSPTRELFF. Supplemented by reference TRBV30 and TRBJ2-2, the full variable domain reads SQTIHQWPATLVQPVGSPLSLECTVEGTSNPNLYWYRQAAGRGLQLLFYSVGIGQISSEVPQNLSASRPQDRQFILSSKKLLLSDSGFYLCAWSPTRELFFGEGSRLTVL.

By share, this clonotype ranks as medium-sized. The V call is TRBV27, the J call TRBJ2-1, with D possibly being TRBD2 (7 bases). Trimming cost V 6 bases and J 3 bases, with 12 bases left between them. Germline loops: CDR1 MNHEY, CDR2 SMNVEV (reference sequence). The CDR3 contains 14 residues. In DNA, the CDR3 is TGTGCCAGCAGCGAGGGGGGGGTCTACAATGAGCAGTTCTTC. Translation: CASSEGGVYNEQFF.

This clonotype is labeled as medium-sized. J is TRBJ2-7 and V is TRBV10-3; tentative D call: TRBD2 (6 bases). The germline gives CDR1 ENHRY, CDR2 SYGVKD. This CDR3 region has 14 residues. The ends were cut back, 5 bases at V and 2 bases at J, with 13 bases in the middle. The CDR3 DNA follows: TGTGCCATCAGTCCCGGGACTGGGGCCTACGAGCAGTACTTC. This gives the protein CAISPGTGAYEQYF.

This clonotype is medium-sized by share. The rearrangement links TRBV5-1 to TRBJ1-2, with a tentative D call TRBD1 (5 bases). CDR3 size: 15 residues. Trimming shortened V by 0 bases and J by 4 bases, and 13 bases separated the two germline ends. Germline lookup yields CDR1 SGHRS and CDR2 YFSETQ. This CDR3 is CASSLDGRAGYGYTF. The CDR3 region has the DNA TGCGCCAGCAGCTTGGATGGCAGGGCGGGCTATGGCTACACCTTC.

This clonotype ranks as large. This rearrangement joins TRBV6-2 or TRBV6-3 to TRBJ2-3; D gene unclear. CDR1 is MNHEY, CDR2 SVGEGT, per germline. V was cut by 1 base and J by 2 bases, with 7 bases left in between. This CDR3 spans 14 amino acids. This CDR3 reads CASSYWGTTDTQYF. The CDR3 coding sequence is TGTGCCAGCAGTTACTGGGGAACCACAGATACGCAGTATTTT.

By sample fraction, this clonotype is medium-sized. The chain links TRBV29-1 to TRBJ2-1; D may match TRBD1 or TRBD2 (6 bases each). The CDR3 has 14 residues. Germline-derived CDR1 and CDR2 are SQVTM and ANQGSEA. Trimming took 3 bases from V and 3 from J, leaving 12 bases between them. DNA of the CDR3: TGCAGCGTTGAGGGGGGCAGGGGCTACAATGAGCAGTTCTTC. This encodes CSVEGGRGYNEQFF.

This clonotype is judged medium-sized (0.01 to 0.1%). V is TRBV9 and J is TRBJ2-2; possible D gene TRBD2, 7 bases. Germline V gene lookup returns CDR1 SGDLS and CDR2 YYNGEE. This CDR3 is 16 amino acids long. V dropped 3 bases and J dropped 4 bases, with 16 bases sitting between them. In DNA form, the CDR3 reads TGTGCCAGCAGCGAAAGCGCGGGGGCCTTCACCGGGGAGCTGTTTTTT. Translating it yields CASSESAGAFTGELFF.

Concerning this clonotype itself: A much larger clone is a single base away; this may be a read error. This chain uses TRBV6-1 with TRBJ2-1; 11 nucleotides match TRBD2. With 5 bases clipped from V and 10 bases from J, the junction kept 16 bases outside the gene matches. Germline CDR1 and CDR2: MNHNS and SASEGT. The CDR3 has 17 amino acids. CDR3 sequence reads: CASSRYGTSGFAVEQFF. The DNA of the CDR3 is TGTGCCAGCAGTCGCTACGGGACTAGCGGATTCGCAGTGGAGCAGTTCTTC.

The count of this clonotype is one. J is TRBJ2-1 and V is TRBV7-6, with TRBD2 matching over 7 bases. The germline CDR1 and CDR2 sequences are SGHVS and FNYEAQ. The CDR3 is 16 amino acids. V lost 1 base, J lost 0 bases, and 3 bases stayed unmatched. As DNA, the CDR3 is TGTGCCAGCAGCTTAGTACTAGCGCGCTCCTACAATGAGCAGTTCTTC. Protein sequence: CASSLVLARSYNEQFF.

By share of the sample, this clonotype is medium-sized. This chain uses TRBV5-1 with TRBJ2-5, with 10 bases fitting TRBD2. The CDR3 covers 16 residues. The V segment lost 7 bases and the J segment 13 bases; nucleotides outside the gene matches: 22. Germline V gene sequence: CDR1 SGHRS, CDR2 YFSETQ. The CDR3 is CASSPQTGTSDAQRYF. CDR3 DNA sequence: TGCGCCAGCTCCCCTCAAACCGGGACTAGCGACGCGCAGCGGTACTTC.

This clonotype was detected many times. The chain carries TRBV7-2 and TRBJ2-5; D is ambiguous. The germline V gene encodes CDR1 SGHTA and CDR2 FQGNSA. Trimming cost V 4 bases and J 0 bases, with 12 bases left between them. CDR3 size: 15 residues. The CDR3 coding sequence is TGTGCCAGCAGCTACTACTCCGCGAACCAAGAGACCCAGTACTTC. It translates to CASSYYSANQETQYF.

This clonotype is labeled medium-sized (0.01 to 0.1%). The V and J genes are TRBV5-1 and TRBJ2-5; 10 nucleotides agree with TRBD1. V lost 3 bases and J lost 5; bases outside the gene matches: 7. Germline V gene sequence: CDR1 SGHRS, CDR2 YFSETQ. This CDR3 has 15 amino acids. CDR3 bases: TGCGCCAGCAGCTCGACAGGGGGCGAGTCTGAGACCCAGTACTTC. It is translated as CASSSTGGESETQYF.

This clonotype appeared many times. The chain recombines TRBV28 with TRBJ2-6; a weak D match, TRBD1 (6 bases). The V end lost 5 bases, the J end lost 4 bases, and 15 bases lay between the germline ends. Per germline, CDR1 MDHEN and CDR2 SYDVKM. The CDR3 runs to 16 residues. In DNA form, the CDR3 reads TGTGCCAGCAGTCTGGGACAAGGGTTCGGGGCCAACGTCCTGACTTTC. Translated, it gives CASSLGQGFGANVLTF.

This clonotype counts as medium-sized. The chain carries TRBV29-1 and TRBJ2-3; D might be TRBD1 (5 bases). Trimming removed 8 bases from V and 4 bases from J, with 13 bases in between. CDR3 length: 12 residues. In germline, CDR1 is SQVTM, CDR2 ANQGSEA. CDR3 amino acids: CSIAQGADTQYF. The CDR3 bases are TGCAGCATCGCCCAGGGTGCAGATACGCAGTATTTT.

By share, this clonotype ranks as medium-sized. The rearrangement links TRBV10-3 to TRBJ2-6; 14 positions agree with TRBD2. This CDR3 region has 14 residues. The J segment lost 12 bases and the V segment lost 10 bases, leaving 8 bases of the junction unmatched. Germline V gives CDR1 ENHRY, CDR2 SYGVKD. The DNA of the CDR3 is TGTGCCACTTTCGGGACTAGCGGGGGTGGCGTCCTGACTTTC. Translation: CATFGTSGGGVLTF.